Included here is one T cell receptor (beta chain) sequence, with context. The antigen is not known. This record belongs to a study of T cells in Graves' hyperthyroidism and ophthalmopathy. Study context: Prior to any treatment, at the point of initial diagnosis, peripheral blood was collected.

Whole-study results and caveats: Blood also held most thyroid clonotypes expanded beyond 0.001. A model using 13 V-J features told ophthalmopathy apart from stable hyperthyroidism.

TCR beta CDR3 region amplification was performed from RNA transcripts. HTBI primers were the set used in a first-round RT-PCR of the TCR CDR3. TCRdb analysed the multiplex PCR reads with MiXCR anew, one entry per CDR3 protein. The sample has fewer than 700,000 distinct CDR3 sequences; approximately 17% are singletons. V lost 0 bases and J lost 1; bases outside the gene matches: 18. Per the germline V gene, CDR1 is SGHRS and CDR2 is YFSETQ. The CDR3 is 21 residues long. Subjects with ophthalmopathy showed a Clinical Activity Score no lower than 3, a NOSPECS grade no lower than 4, and a duration shorter than 3 months.

The sequencing sample was made of blood. The clonotype comes from a woman aged 18-29 years with Graves' ophthalmopathy. This chain connects TRBV5-1 to TRBJ1-5, with 8 bases lining up with TRBD1. Written as DNA, the CDR3 is TGCGCCAGCAGCTTGGCCGGAAGGCGGGACAGGAAGGGTAGGAGCAATCAGCCCCAGCATTTT. Translation: CASSLAGRRDRKGRSNQPQHF.